This T cell receptor beta chain is drawn from a study of vaccination and CD4 T cells after COVID-19. Study-wide context: Post-vaccine specimens were obtained a median 72 days after dose two (range 14 to 241).

Treatment of the sample: roughly nine-day PBMC culture with coronavirus spike peptide pools or control peptides (ViraFEST assay). Before TCRs were sequenced, ViraFEST expanded antigen-specific T cells with peptide pools. This clonotype was detected only once. Antigen unknown. The CDR3 has 15 residues. The germline gives CDR1 SGHNT, CDR2 YENEEA. V dropped 5 bases and J dropped 1 base, with 14 bases sitting between them. Sequence data for DNA of cultured CD4+ T cells were generated by the Oncomine TCR Beta short-read assay. TCRdb re-analysed the PCR reads in MiXCR, keeping a single row per CDR3 protein. Here the sample spans about 20,000 distinct CDR3 sequences, around 78% being singletons.

The V call is TRBV11-3, the J call TRBJ1-2; D is unclear. Source: CD4+ T cells from blood, cultured in vitro, taken after SARS-CoV-2 vaccination. The TCR was taken from a human donor who received a COVID-19 vaccine. The CDR3 region has the DNA TGTGCCAGCAGCCTCGGGAGGGAACGTAACTATGGCTACACCTTC. As protein: CASSLGRERNYGYTF.